This record covers a single TCR beta chain. The antigen remains undetermined. The junction departs from the called germline gene at one end, perhaps through a read error. The sample comes from a study of CD8+CD57+ T cells in acquired aplastic anemia. General study results and limits: Patients and controls turned out to have some 30 CD8+ CDR3 sequences in common.

Profiles of TCR beta VDJ and CDR3 were generated from a genomic DNA template. A single record per CDR3 protein comes from TCRdb applying MiXCR to the reads. Among 74,000 or so distinct CDR3 sequences listed, roughly half were seen once. Looked up from germline, CDR1 is SEHNR and CDR2 is FQNEAQ (reference sequence). This CDR3 is built from 15 residues. The sample taken for sequencing was sorted CD4+, CD8+, or CD8+CD57+ T cells (not recorded which) from PBMCs. The V gene is TRBV7-9, the J gene TRBJ1-1; TRBD1 matches 7 bases. The clonotype was recovered from a human donor in good health, serving as a control. This chain's CDR3 is CASSLRYDRATEAFF. CDR3 nucleotides: TGTGCCAGCAGCCTAAGGTATGACAGGGCCACTGAAGCCTTCTTT.